This TCR beta chain was recorded in a study of graft-versus-host responses after intestinal transplantation. Findings and caveats of the study: GvH clones were identified in recipient marrow, with some first appearing in ileum or blood.

The CDR3 sequence is 14 residues long. V lost 1 base to trimming and J lost 7 bases; unmatched junction nucleotides: 4. CDR1 LGHNA and CDR2 YSLEER come from the germline V gene. The data were produced by immunoSEQ multiplex PCR, yet TCRdb's version contains in-frame clones alone and is incomplete. The sample consists of 65,000 to 100,000 clones, about nine tenths of them appearing once. This clone was observed a single time. The target antigen is unknown. The chain has TRBV4-3 and TRBJ2-1, with TRBD2 matching over 7 bases. Sequencing used unstimulated CD8+ T cells sorted from spleen or lymph node cells, obtained before transplant. The sequence derives from a human donor who was the organ donor for an intestinal transplant. DNA of the CDR3: TGCGCCAGCAGCCAAGCCTTGGGAGGGAATGAGCAGTTCTTC. Translating gives CASSQALGGNEQFF.